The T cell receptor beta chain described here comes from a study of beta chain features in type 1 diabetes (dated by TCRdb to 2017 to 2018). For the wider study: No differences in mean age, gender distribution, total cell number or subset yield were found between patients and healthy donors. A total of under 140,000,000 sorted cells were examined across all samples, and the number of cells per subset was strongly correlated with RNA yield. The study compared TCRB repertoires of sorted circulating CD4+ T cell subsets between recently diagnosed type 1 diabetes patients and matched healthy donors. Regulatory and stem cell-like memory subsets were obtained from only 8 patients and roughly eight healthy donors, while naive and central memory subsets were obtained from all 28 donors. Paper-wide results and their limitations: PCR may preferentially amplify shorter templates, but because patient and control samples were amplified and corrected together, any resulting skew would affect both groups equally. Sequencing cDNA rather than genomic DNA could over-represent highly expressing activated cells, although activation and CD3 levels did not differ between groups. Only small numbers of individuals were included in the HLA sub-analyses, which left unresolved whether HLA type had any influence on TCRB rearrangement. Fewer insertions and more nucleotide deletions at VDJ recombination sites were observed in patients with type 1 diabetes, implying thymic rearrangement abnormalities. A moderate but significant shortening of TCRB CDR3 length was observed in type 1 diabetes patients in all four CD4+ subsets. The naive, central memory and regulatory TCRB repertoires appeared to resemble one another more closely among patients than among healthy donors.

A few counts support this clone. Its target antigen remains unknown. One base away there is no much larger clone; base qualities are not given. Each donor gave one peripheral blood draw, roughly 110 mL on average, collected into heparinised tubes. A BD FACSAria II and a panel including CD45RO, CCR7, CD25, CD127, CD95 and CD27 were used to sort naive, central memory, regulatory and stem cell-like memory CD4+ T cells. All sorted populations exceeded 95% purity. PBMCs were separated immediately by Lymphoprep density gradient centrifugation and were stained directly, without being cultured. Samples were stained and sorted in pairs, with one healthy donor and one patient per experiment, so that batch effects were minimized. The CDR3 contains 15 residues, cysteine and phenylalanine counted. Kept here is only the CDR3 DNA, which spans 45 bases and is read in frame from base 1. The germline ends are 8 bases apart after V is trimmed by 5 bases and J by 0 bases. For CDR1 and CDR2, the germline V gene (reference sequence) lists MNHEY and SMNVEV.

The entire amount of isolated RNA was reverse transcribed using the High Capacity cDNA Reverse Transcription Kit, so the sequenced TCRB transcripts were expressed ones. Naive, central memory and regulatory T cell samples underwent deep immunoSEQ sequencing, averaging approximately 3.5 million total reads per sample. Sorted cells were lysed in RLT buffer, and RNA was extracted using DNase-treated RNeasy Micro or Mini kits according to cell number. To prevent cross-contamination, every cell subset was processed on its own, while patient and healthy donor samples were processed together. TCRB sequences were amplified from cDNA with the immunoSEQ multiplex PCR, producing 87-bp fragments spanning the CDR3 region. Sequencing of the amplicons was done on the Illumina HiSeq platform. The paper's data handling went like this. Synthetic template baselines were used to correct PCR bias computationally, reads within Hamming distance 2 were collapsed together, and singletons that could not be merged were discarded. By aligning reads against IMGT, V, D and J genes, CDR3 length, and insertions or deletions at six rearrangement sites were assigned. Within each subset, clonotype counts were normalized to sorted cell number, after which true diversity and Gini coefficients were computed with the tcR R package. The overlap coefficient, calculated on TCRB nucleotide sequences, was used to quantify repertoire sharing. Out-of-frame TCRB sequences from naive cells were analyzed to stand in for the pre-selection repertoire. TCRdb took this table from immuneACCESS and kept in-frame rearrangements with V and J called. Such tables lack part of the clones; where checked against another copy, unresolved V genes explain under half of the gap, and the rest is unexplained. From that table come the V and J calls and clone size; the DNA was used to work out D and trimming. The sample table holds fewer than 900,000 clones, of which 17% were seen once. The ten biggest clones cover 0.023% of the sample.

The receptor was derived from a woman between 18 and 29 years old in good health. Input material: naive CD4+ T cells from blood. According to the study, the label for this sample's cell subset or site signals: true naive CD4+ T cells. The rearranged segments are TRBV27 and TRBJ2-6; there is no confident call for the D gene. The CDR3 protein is CASSPQVSGANVLTF. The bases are TGTGCCAGCAGTCCTCAGGTCTCTGGGGCCAACGTCCTGACTTTC. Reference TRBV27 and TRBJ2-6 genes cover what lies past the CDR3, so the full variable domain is EAQVTQNPRYLITVTGKKLTVTCSQNMNHEYMSWYRQDPGLGLRQIYYSMNVEVTDKGDVPEGYKVSRKEKRNFPLILESPSPNQTSLYFCASSPQVSGANVLTFGAGSRLTVL.